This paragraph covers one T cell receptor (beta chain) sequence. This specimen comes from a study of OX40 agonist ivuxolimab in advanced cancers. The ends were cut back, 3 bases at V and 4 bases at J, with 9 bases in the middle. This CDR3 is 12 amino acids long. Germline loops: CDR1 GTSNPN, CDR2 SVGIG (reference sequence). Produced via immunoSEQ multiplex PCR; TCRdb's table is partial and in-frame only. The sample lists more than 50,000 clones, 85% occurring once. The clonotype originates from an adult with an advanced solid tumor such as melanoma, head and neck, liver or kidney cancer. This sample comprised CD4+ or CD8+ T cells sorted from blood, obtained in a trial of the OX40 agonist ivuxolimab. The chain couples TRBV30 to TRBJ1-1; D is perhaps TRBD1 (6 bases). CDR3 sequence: CAWRWGPTEAFF. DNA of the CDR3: TGTGCCTGGAGGTGGGGGCCCACTGAAGCTTTCTTT.